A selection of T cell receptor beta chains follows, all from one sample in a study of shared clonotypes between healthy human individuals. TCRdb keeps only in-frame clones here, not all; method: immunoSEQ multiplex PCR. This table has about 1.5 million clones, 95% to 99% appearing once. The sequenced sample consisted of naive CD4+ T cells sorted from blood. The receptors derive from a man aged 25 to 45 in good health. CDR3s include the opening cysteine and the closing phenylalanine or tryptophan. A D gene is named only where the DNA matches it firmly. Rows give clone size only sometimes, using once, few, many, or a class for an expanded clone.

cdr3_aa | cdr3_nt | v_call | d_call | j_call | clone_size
CASQSDGGTGELFF | TGTGCCAGCCAAAGTGATGGTGGGACCGGGGAGCTGTTTTTT | TRBV6-1 | . | TRBJ2-2 | .
CASSPATRTGGELFF | TGTGCCAGCAGCCCGGCTACGAGGACGGGCGGGGAGCTGTTTTTT | TRBV7-3 | . | TRBJ2-2 | .
CASSQDRLAENEQFF | TGTGCCAGCAGCCAAGATCGGCTAGCGGAGAATGAGCAGTTCTTC | TRBV4-2 | TRBD2 | TRBJ2-1 | .
CASSLFPSGRPDTQYF | TGCGCCAGCAGCTTGTTTCCTAGCGGGAGGCCAGATACGCAGTATTTT | TRBV5-1 | TRBD2 | TRBJ2-3 | .
CASSQSQVSEAFF | TGTGCCAGCAGCCAATCTCAAGTTTCTGAAGCTTTCTTT | TRBV14 | . | TRBJ1-1 | .
CASSQGRQGIQGARNEKLFF | TGCGCCAGCAGCCAAGGCCGACAAGGGATCCAGGGGGCGCGGAATGAAAAACTGTTTTTT | TRBV4-1 | TRBD1 | TRBJ1-4 | once
CASSLTGERYGYTF | TGCGCCAGCAGCTTGACAGGGGAACGCTATGGCTACACCTTC | TRBV5-1 | TRBD1 | TRBJ1-2 | .
CASSPLSSGETQYF | TGTGCCAGCAGTCCCCTGAGTTCTGGGGAGACCCAGTACTTC | TRBV6-5 | . | TRBJ2-5 | .
CASSPRDRDYEQYF | TGTGCCAGCAGCCCCCGGGACAGGGACTACGAGCAGTACTTC | TRBV9 | TRBD1 | TRBJ2-7 | .
CASSVTGGLADINEQFF | TGTGCCAGCAGTGTGACAGGGGGACTAGCGGATATCAATGAGCAGTTCTTC | TRBV6-4 | TRBD2 | TRBJ2-1 | .
CASTPSGLGADRVREKLFF | TGTGCCAGTACCCCAAGCGGACTCGGAGCCGACAGGGTACGGGAAAAACTGTTTTTT | TRBV19 | TRBD1 | TRBJ1-4 | .
CASGLGANTGELFF | TGTGCCAGCGGGCTAGGGGCGAACACCGGGGAGCTGTTTTTT | TRBV25-1 | . | TRBJ2-2 | .
CASSTTGSSYNEQFF | TGTGCCAGCAGCACTACGGGGAGCTCCTACAATGAGCAGTTCTTC | TRBV9 | . | TRBJ2-1 | .
CASSSTTRGDNEQFF | TGCGCCAGCAGCTCTACAACGCGAGGAGACAATGAGCAGTTCTTC | TRBV5-1 | . | TRBJ2-1 | .
CASSPGRIGDEQYF | TGTGCCAGCTCACCCGGCAGGATTGGCGACGAGCAGTACTTC | TRBV18 | . | TRBJ2-7 | .
CASSESVRGPLF | TGTGCCAGCAGTGAATCGGTAAGGGGCCCTCTCTTC | TRBV6-1 | . | TRBJ2-7 | .
CASSLGPGSTDTQYF | TGTGCCAGCAGCTTGGGACCGGGGAGCACAGATACGCAGTATTTT | TRBV5-5 | . | TRBJ2-3 | .
CASKGTGQGGYTF | TGTGCCAGCAAAGGGACAGGGCAAGGAGGCTACACCTTC | TRBV2 | TRBD1 | TRBJ1-2 | .
CASSSRLAGVSETQYF | TGTGCCAGCAGCTCCCGACTAGCGGGAGTATCAGAGACCCAGTACTTC | TRBV5-6 | TRBD2 | TRBJ2-5 | .
CASSTFVGLAGGRETQYF | TGTGCCAGTAGTACGTTTGTAGGACTAGCGGGCGGACGGGAGACCCAGTACTTC | TRBV19 | TRBD2 | TRBJ2-5 | once
CASSYVGSGMTEAFF | TGTGCCAGCAGTTACGTCGGAAGTGGGATGACTGAAGCTTTCTTT | TRBV6-5 | . | TRBJ1-1 | .
CASSLGQRLAGASETQYF | TGTGCCAGCAGCTTAGGCCAGCGACTAGCGGGAGCTTCGGAGACCCAGTACTTC | TRBV7-2 | TRBD2 | TRBJ2-5 | .
CASSFDSDQRYNEQFF | TGTGCCAGCAGCTTTGACTCGGACCAAAGATACAATGAGCAGTTCTTC | TRBV7-6 | . | TRBJ2-1 | .
CASSSPWTSGNTYNEQFF | TGTGCCAGCAGCTCCCCTTGGACTAGCGGGAACACCTACAATGAGCAGTTCTTC | TRBV7-6 | TRBD2 | TRBJ2-1 | .
CASGREQGGYGYTF | TGTGCCAGCGGGAGGGAGCAGGGAGGCTATGGCTACACCTTC | TRBV2 | . | TRBJ1-2 | once
CSVGTHFGSSYNEQFF | TGCAGCGTTGGGACACACTTTGGGAGCTCCTACAATGAGCAGTTCTTC | TRBV29-1 | . | TRBJ2-1 | .
CASSFAGLQETQYF | TGTGCCAGCAGCTTTGCGGGTCTCCAAGAGACCCAGTACTTC | TRBV7-9 | . | TRBJ2-5 | .
CASSLRPKEGKNTEAFF | TGCGCCAGCAGCTTGCGGCCTAAGGAGGGCAAGAACACTGAAGCTTTCTTT | TRBV5-1 | . | TRBJ1-1 | .
CASSFGALGNEQFF | TGTGCCAGCAGCTTTGGGGCTCTGGGGAATGAGCAGTTCTTC | TRBV7-9 | . | TRBJ2-1 | .
CSASGTQQFF | TGCAGTGCTTCCGGGACACAGCAGTTCTTC | TRBV20-1 | . | TRBJ2-1 | .
CASSVGTASGNTIYF | TGTGCCAGTAGTGTGGGCACCGCAAGTGGAAACACCATATATTTT | TRBV19 | . | TRBJ1-3 | .
CASSYIQGGRNEQYF | TGTGCCAGCAGTTACATACAGGGTGGAAGGAACGAGCAGTACTTC | TRBV2 | . | TRBJ2-7 | .